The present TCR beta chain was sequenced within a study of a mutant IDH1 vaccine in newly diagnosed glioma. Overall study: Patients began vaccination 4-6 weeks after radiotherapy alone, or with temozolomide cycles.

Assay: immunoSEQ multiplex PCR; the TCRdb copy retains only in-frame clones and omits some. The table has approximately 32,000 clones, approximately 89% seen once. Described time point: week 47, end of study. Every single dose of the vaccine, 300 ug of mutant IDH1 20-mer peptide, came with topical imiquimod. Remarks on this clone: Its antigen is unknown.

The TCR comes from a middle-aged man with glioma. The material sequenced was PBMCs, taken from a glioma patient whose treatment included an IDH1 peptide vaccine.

The CDR3 region has the DNA TGTGCCAGCTCCGGCACGCAGCCCCAGCATTTT. It is translated as CASSGTQPQHF. The chain recombines TRBV28 with TRBJ1-5; D unresolved. The germline CDR1 and CDR2 sequences are MDHEN and SYDVKM. V was shortened by 8 bases and J by 7 bases, with 9 bases between the two germline ends. The CDR3 length is 11 residues.